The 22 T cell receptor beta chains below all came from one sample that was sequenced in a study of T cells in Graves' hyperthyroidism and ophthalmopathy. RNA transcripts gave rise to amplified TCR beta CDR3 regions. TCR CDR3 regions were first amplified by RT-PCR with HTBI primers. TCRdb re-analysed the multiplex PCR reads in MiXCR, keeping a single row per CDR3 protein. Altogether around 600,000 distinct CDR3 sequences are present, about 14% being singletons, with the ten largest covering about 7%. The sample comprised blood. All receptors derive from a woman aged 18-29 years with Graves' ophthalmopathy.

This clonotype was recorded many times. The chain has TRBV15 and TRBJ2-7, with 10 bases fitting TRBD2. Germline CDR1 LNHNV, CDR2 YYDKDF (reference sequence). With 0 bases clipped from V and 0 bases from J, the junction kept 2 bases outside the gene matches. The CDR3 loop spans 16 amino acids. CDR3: CATSRDLAGASYEQYF. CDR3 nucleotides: TGTGCCACCAGCAGAGACCTAGCGGGAGCCTCCTACGAGCAGTACTTC.

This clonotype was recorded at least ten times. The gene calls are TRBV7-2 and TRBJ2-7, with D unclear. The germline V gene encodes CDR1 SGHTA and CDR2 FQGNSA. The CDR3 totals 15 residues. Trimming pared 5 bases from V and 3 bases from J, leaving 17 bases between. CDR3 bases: TGTGCCAGCAGCGTAAGCCAGGAAACTCGCTACGAGCAGTACTTC. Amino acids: CASSVSQETRYEQYF.

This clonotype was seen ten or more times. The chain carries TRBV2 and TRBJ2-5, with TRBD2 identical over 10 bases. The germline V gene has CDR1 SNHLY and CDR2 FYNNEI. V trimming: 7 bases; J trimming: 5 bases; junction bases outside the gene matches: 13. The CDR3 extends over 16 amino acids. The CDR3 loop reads CASTAGLAGETETQYF. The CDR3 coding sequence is TGTGCCAGCACCGCAGGTCTAGCGGGAGAGACGGAGACCCAGTACTTC.

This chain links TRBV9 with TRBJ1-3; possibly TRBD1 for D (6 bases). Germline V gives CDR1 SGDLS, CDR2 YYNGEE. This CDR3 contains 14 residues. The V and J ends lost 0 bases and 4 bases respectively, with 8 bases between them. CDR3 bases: TGTGCCAGCAGCGTAGGGACAGAAGGAAACACCATATATTTT. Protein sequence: CASSVGTEGNTIYF.

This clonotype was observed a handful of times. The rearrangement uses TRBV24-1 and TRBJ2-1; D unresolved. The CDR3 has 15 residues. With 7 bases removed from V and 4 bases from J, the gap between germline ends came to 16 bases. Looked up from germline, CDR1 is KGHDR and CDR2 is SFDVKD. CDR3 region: CATSAQENVYNEQFF. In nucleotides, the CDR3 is TGTGCCACCAGCGCTCAAGAGAACGTTTACAATGAGCAGTTCTTC.

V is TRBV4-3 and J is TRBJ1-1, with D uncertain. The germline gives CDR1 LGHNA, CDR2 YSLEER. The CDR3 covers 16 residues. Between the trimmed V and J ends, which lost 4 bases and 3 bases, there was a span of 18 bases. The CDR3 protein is CASSPFGLGGHTEAFF. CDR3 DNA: TGCGCCAGCAGCCCCTTCGGTTTGGGCGGGCACACTGAAGCTTTCTTT.

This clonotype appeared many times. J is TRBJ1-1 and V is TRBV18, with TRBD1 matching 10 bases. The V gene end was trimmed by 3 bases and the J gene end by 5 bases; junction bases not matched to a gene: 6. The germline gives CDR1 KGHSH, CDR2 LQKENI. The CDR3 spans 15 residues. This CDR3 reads CASSPETGGLTEAFF. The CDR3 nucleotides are TGTGCCAGCTCACCTGAGACAGGGGGCTTAACTGAAGCTTTCTTT. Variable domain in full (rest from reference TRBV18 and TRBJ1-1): NAGVMQNPRHLVRRRGQEARLRCSPMKGHSHVYWYRQLPEEGLKFMVYLQKENIIDESGMPKERFSAEFPKEGPSILRIQQVVRGDSAAYFCASSPETGGLTEAFFGQGTRLTVV.

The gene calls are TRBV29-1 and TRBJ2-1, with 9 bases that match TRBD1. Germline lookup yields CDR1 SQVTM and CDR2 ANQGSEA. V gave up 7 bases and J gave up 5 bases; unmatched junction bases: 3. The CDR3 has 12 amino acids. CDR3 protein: CSGRTGDNEQFF. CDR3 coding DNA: TGCAGCGGCAGGACAGGGGACAATGAGCAGTTCTTC.

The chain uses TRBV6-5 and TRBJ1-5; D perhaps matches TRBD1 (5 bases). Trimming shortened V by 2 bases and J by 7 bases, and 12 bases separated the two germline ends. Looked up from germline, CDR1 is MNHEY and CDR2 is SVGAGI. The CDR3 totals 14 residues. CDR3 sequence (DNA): TGTGCCAGCAGTTACAAGTTCGGGGGACAGCCCCAGCATTTT. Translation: CASSYKFGGQPQHF.

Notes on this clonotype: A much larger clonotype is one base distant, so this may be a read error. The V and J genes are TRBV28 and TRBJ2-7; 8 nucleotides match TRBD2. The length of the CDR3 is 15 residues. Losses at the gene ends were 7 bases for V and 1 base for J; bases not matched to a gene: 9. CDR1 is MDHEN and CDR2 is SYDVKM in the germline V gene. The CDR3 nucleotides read TGTGCCAGCACGATTAGCGGGACCATGTCCTACGAGCAGTACTTC. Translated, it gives CASTISGTMSYEQYF.

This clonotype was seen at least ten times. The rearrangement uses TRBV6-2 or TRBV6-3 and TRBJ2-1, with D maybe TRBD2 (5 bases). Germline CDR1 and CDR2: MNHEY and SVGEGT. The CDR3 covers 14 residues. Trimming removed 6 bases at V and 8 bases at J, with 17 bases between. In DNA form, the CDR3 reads TGTGCCAGCAGCTACCCCCACGGGATGGATGAGCAGTTCTTC. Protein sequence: CASSYPHGMDEQFF.

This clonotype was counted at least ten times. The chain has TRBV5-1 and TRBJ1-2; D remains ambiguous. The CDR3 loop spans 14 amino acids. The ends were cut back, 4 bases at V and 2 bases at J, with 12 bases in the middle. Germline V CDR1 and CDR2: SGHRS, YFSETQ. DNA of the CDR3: TGCGCCAGCAGCCGGACTATTTTCAACTATGGCTACACCTTC. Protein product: CASSRTIFNYGYTF.

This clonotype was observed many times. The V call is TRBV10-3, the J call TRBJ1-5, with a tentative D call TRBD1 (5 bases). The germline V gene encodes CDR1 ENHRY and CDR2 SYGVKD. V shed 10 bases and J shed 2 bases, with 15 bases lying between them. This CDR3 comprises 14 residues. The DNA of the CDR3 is TGTGCCACCCAAGAGGACATTGGCAATCAGCCCCAGCATTTT. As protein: CATQEDIGNQPQHF.

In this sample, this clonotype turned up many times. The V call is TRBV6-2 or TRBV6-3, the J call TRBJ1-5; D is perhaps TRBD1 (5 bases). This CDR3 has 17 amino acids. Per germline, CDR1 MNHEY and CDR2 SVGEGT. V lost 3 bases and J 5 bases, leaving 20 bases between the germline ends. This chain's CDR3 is CASSYGAPLRAHQPQHF. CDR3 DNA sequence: TGTGCCAGCAGTTATGGGGCCCCCTTAAGGGCACATCAGCCCCAGCATTTT.

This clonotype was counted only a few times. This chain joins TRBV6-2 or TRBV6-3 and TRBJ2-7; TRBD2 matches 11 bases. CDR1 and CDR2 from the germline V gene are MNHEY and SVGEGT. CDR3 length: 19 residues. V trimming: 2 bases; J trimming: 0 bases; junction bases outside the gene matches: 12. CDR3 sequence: CASSYGDSLAGGPSYEQYF. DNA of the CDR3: TGTGCCAGCAGTTACGGGGACAGCCTAGCGGGAGGCCCCTCCTACGAGCAGTACTTC.

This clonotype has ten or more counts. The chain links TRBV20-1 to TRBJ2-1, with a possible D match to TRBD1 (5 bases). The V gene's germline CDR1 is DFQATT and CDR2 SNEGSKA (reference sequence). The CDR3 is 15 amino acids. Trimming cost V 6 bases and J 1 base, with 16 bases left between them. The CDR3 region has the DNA TGCAGTGCACCTGGACAATCGACATCCTACAATGAGCAGTTCTTC. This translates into CSAPGQSTSYNEQFF.

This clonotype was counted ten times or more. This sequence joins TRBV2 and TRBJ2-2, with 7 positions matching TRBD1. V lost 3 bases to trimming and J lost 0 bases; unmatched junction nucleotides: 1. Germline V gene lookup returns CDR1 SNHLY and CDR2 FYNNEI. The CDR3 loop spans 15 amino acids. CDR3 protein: CASSDGQANTGELFF. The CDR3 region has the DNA TGTGCCAGCAGTGACGGACAGGCGAACACCGGGGAGCTGTTTTTT.

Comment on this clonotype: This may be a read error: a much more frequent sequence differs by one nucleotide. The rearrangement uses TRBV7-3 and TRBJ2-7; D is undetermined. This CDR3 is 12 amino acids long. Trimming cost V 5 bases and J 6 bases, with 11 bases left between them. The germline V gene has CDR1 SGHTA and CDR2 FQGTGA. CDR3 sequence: CASSQDGLEQYF. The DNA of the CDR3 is TGTGCCAGCAGCCAGGACGGCCTCGAGCAGTACTTC. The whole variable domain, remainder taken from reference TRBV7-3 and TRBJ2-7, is GAGVSQTPSNKVTEKGKYVELRCDPISGHTALYWYRQSLGQGPEFLIYFQGTGAADDSGLPNDRFFAVRPEGSVSTLKIQRTERGDSAVYLCASSQDGLEQYFGPGTRLTVT.

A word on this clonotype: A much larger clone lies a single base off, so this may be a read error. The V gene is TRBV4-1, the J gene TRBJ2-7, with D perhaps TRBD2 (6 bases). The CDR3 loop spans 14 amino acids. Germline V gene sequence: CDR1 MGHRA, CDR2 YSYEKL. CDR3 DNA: TGCGCCAGCAGCCAACGGGACTCGACCTACGGGCAGTACTTC. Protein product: CASSQRDSTYGQYF.

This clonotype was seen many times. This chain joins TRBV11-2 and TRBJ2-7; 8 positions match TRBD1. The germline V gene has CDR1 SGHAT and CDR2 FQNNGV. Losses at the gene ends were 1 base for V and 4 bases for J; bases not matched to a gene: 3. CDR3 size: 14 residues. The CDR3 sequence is CASSLVNRGYEQYF. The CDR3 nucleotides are TGTGCCAGCAGCTTAGTAAACAGGGGGTACGAGCAGTACTTC.

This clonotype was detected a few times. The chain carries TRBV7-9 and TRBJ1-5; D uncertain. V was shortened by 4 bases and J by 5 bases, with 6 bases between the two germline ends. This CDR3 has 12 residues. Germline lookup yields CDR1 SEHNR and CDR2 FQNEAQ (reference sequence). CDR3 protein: CASSSPHQPQHF. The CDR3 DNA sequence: TGTGCCAGCAGCTCCCCACATCAGCCCCAGCATTTT.

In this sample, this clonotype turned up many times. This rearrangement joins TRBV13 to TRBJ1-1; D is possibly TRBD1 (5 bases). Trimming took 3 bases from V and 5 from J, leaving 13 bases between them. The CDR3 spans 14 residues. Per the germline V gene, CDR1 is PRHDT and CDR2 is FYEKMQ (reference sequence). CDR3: CASSFEGRETEAFF. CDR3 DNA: TGTGCCAGCAGCTTTGAGGGGAGGGAGACTGAAGCTTTCTTT.